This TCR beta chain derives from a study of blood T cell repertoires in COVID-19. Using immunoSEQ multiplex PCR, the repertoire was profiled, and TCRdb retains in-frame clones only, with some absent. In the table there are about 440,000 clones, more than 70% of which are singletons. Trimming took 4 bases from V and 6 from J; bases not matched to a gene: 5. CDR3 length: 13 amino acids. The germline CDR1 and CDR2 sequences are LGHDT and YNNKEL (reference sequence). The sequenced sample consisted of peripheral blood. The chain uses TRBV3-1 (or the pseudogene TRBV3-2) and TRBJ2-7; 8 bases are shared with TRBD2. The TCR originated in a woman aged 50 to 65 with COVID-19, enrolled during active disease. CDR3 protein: CASSPGGGFEQYF. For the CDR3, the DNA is TGTGCCAGCAGCCCGGGGGGGGGATTCGAGCAGTACTTC.